This T cell receptor beta chain derives from a study of blood T cell repertoires in COVID-19 (dated by TCRdb to the early 2020s). For the study in its entirety: Collaborator samples came from the United States, Italy and Spain and covered acute and convalescent phases of COVID-19. The material from the prospective study consisted of cDNA or gDNA derived from T cells, B-cell-depleted T cells, or PBMCs. Subjects who had been exposed to COVID-19, were actively infected with it, or had recovered from it provided the deeply sampled blood TCRbeta repertoires that made up the dataset. The repertoires were made available in a free public database intended to serve as a resource for research on the immune response to SARS-CoV-2. The samples were drawn from two sources: the first 160 participants of the ongoing ImmuneRACE study, and about 1,300 subjects contributed by 6 global collaborators. Nearly every sample came with metadata listing a de-identified subject ID, COVID-19 status, age in years and sex. Where HLA class I and class II types were available, the types were taken from metadata supplied by the sample provider, not from assay-based typing. The study at large found these results: The amount of clinical and demographic metadata varied by source and participant and was provided uncurated.

Comments on this clone: It has no known antigen specificity. No base quality values were provided; no much bigger clone lies one nucleotide off.

Whole blood was collected in K2EDTA tubes by collaborating institutions according to the institutions' own protocols. For TCRbeta analysis, collaborators shipped samples in one of three forms: frozen whole blood, isolated PBMCs, or DNA extracted from either of those sample types. The immunoSEQ Assay, a bias-controlled multiplex PCR, was used to amplify TCRbeta CDR3 regions from genomic DNA. The original pipeline was this. Within the assay, amplification of reference gene primers was used to estimate how many nucleated cells each sample contained. To quantify the absolute abundance of each unique TCRbeta CDR3 rearrangement, sequence reads were collapsed and filtered. For each sample, productive Simpson clonality was calculated as the square root of Simpson's diversity index across productive rearrangements. TCRdb stores this immuneACCESS table with in-frame sequences only. Part of the clones is absent; in the studies checked, under half of the shortfall reflects unresolved V genes, and no reason is known for the rest. The V and J calls and clone size are taken from that table; D and trimming were inferred from the DNA. Present in this sample are under 250,000 clones, about four fifths of which were seen just once. The ten top clones hold more than 4% of the sample.

As encoded in the germline V gene, CDR1 is MGHRA while CDR2 is YSYEKL. The CDR3 holds 16 amino acids from the cysteine to the phenylalanine. The only DNA kept is the CDR3, 48 bases in frame from the first base. The junction shows trimming of 3 bases on V and 3 bases on J, and the gene matches do not reach 7 bases of it. This sequence originates from a man aged 50 to 59 with acute or convalescent COVID-19. This chain is built from TRBV4-1 and TRBJ2-3; 9 bases in the middle match TRBD1. The material sequenced was peripheral blood. The CDR3 in this case is CASSHGDRASTDTQYF. The nucleotide sequence is given as TGCGCCAGCAGCCATGGGGACAGGGCGTCGACAGATACGCAGTATTTT.